This TCR beta chain derives from a study of cytomegalovirus exposure and HLA in healthy donors. This CDR3 has 15 amino acids. Trimming at V came to 6 bases and at J to 7 bases, leaving 13 bases not matched to a gene. Germline CDR1 MNHNY, CDR2 SVGAGI (reference sequence). Measured with immunoSEQ multiplex PCR; TCRdb has only the in-frame clones, and not every one. Of 200,000 or so clones in the sample, 70% to 90% were seen once. A note on this clone: Its target is unknown.

The study's findings and limits: Cytomegalovirus-associated TCR beta chains were listed, numbering some 150.

The rearrangement uses TRBV6-6 and TRBJ2-7, with 9 positions matching TRBD1. What was sequenced was PBMCs. The TCR comes from a woman aged 18-29 years in good health and CMV-seronegative. The CDR3 sequence: CASRDPGQGESEQYF. For the CDR3, the DNA is TGTGCCAGCAGAGACCCGGGACAGGGAGAGTCGGAGCAGTACTTC.